Shown below are 18 T cell receptor beta chains from a single sample sequenced in a study of CD8+ T cells in alopecia areata. Noted treatment: oral pan-JAK inhibitor, 5-10 mg twice daily. Researchers gathered lesional scalp punch biopsies and peripheral blood from patients with alopecia areata. Extracted from the samples, RNA was reverse transcribed into cDNA to serve as the sequencing template. Assay used: immunoSEQ multiplex PCR; TCRdb lists only in-frame clones, some missing. This sample has under 20,000 clones, with around 60% found just once. Sequenced material: skin, taken at week 4, from a patient treated with tofacitinib. The receptor set was obtained from a human donor with alopecia areata.

V gene TRBV5-1 combines with J gene TRBJ2-3; 9 bases align to TRBD1. The ends lost 3 bases at V and 3 bases at J; junction bases unmatched: 5. The germline gives CDR1 SGHRS, CDR2 YFSETQ. The CDR3 extends over 15 amino acids. The CDR3, as DNA: TGCGCCAGCAGCTCCCTGGACAGGGGAACAGATACGCAGTATTTT. It codes for CASSSLDRGTDTQYF.

This rearrangement joins TRBV19 to TRBJ1-2; TRBD1 matches 7 bases. This CDR3 comprises 16 residues. The ends lost 9 bases at V and 0 bases at J; junction bases unmatched: 13. CDR1 is LNHDA, CDR2 SQIVND, per germline (reference sequence). CDR3 DNA sequence: TGTGCCAGCCGCCTAACAGGGGATCCAGCTAACTATGGCTACACCTTC. This sequence encodes CASRLTGDPANYGYTF.

The J gene is TRBJ2-7, the V gene TRBV27; D is perhaps TRBD1 (5 bases). This CDR3 is built from 15 residues. Looked up from germline, CDR1 is MNHEY and CDR2 is SMNVEV (reference sequence). V was cut by 2 bases and J by 3 bases, with 14 bases left in between. This chain's CDR3 is CASSLTGRALYEQYF. The CDR3 DNA is TGTGCCAGCAGTTTAACTGGCAGGGCCCTCTACGAGCAGTACTTC.

This clone was detected only once. This chain joins TRBV6-1 and TRBJ2-3; possible D gene TRBD2, 6 bases. Trimming pared 4 bases from V and 5 bases from J, leaving 10 bases between. The CDR3 is made up of 13 amino acids. CDR1 and CDR2 from the germline V gene are MNHNS and SASEGT. Written as DNA, the CDR3 is TGTGCCAGCAGTGCGGGGGAGGAAGATACGCAGTATTTT. Residues: CASSAGEEDTQYF.

The chain has TRBV4-2 and TRBJ2-3, with 9 positions matching TRBD2. The CDR3 covers 16 residues. V lost 3 bases to trimming and J lost 0 bases; unmatched junction nucleotides: 4. Looked up from germline, CDR1 is LGHNA and CDR2 is YNFKEQ. CDR3 in amino acids: CASSQSGGSSTDTQYF. The CDR3 DNA reads TGTGCCAGCAGCCAGAGCGGGGGGAGTAGCACAGATACGCAGTATTTT.

This sequence joins TRBV5-1 and TRBJ2-1; TRBD2 might be the D (6 bases). CDR3 length equals 13 residues. The germline V gene has CDR1 SGHRS and CDR2 YFSETQ. Trimming removed 3 bases from V and 4 bases from J, with 8 bases in between. The CDR3 sequence: CASSSDYYNEQFF. CDR3 coding DNA: TGCGCCAGCAGCTCGGACTATTACAATGAGCAGTTCTTC. Variable domain in full (rest from reference TRBV5-1 and TRBJ2-1): KAGVTQTPRYLIKTRGQQVTLSCSPISGHRSVSWYQQTPGQGLQFLFEYFSETQRNKGNFPGRFSGRQFSNSRSEMNVSTLELGDSALYLCASSSDYYNEQFFGPGTRLTVL.

The gene calls are TRBV10-3 and TRBJ1-2, with 7 positions matching TRBD1. Germline V gene sequence: CDR1 ENHRY, CDR2 SYGVKD. V lost 0 bases and J lost 2; bases outside the gene matches: 18. The CDR3 sequence is 20 residues long. The CDR3 sequence: CAISESLLPRRDRMNYGYTF. In DNA, the CDR3 is TGTGCCATCAGTGAGTCTTTACTACCTAGGCGGGACAGAATGAACTATGGCTACACCTTC.

The chain has TRBV11-2 and TRBJ2-7, with 7 bases lining up with TRBD1. This CDR3 has 15 residues. Germline V gives CDR1 SGHAT, CDR2 FQNNGV. J lost 5 bases, V lost 4 bases, and 11 bases had no gene match. The CDR3 region is CASSSPPTGKDEQYF. The DNA for the CDR3 is TGTGCCAGCAGCTCACCCCCGACAGGGAAGGACGAGCAGTACTTC.

This clone is a singleton in its sample. The genes are TRBV30 and TRBJ2-1; 11 bases are a match to TRBD2. Trimming took 0 bases from V and 7 from J; bases not matched to a gene: 5. The CDR3 extends over 15 amino acids. The germline V gene has CDR1 GTSNPN and CDR2 SVGIG (reference sequence). CDR3 sequence reads: CAWSVLAGGENEQFF. The DNA of the CDR3 is TGTGCCTGGAGTGTCCTAGCGGGGGGTGAGAATGAGCAGTTCTTC.

This clone came up a few times. The V gene is TRBV7-2, the J gene TRBJ1-4, with D uncertain. In germline, CDR1 is SGHTA, CDR2 FQGNSA. The CDR3 totals 13 residues. V lost 5 bases and J lost 5, with 9 bases in between. As DNA, the CDR3 is TGTGCCAGCAGCCCCCGGGCAAATGAAAAACTGTTTTTT. Translating gives CASSPRANEKLFF.

The chain carries TRBV5-1 and TRBJ2-1; D possibly uses TRBD1 or TRBD2 (6 bases each). Deletions cut 0 bases from V and 8 bases from J, with 15 bases between. Germline V gene sequence: CDR1 SGHRS, CDR2 YFSETQ. The CDR3 is 15 amino acids. Written as DNA, the CDR3 is TGCGCCAGCAGCTTGGCCAACAGGGAGGTGGATGAGCAGTTCTTC. Translated: CASSLANREVDEQFF.

CDR3 in amino acids: CASRPGTGKAGELFF. The CDR3 nucleotides are TGTGCCAGCAGGCCCGGGACAGGGAAGGCCGGGGAGCTGTTTTTT. V is TRBV5-4 and J is TRBJ2-2, with 9 bases lining up with TRBD1. From germline, CDR1 is SGHNT and CDR2 YYREEE (reference sequence). The CDR3 has 15 residues. V shed 5 bases and J 6 bases; nucleotides not matched to a gene: 8.

The V call is TRBV7-2, the J call TRBJ2-7, with 8 bases lining up with TRBD1. The CDR3 runs to 14 residues. The J segment lost 0 bases and the V segment lost 5 bases, leaving 3 bases of the junction unmatched. CDR1 SGHTA and CDR2 FQGNSA come from the germline V gene. In DNA form, the CDR3 reads TGTGCCAGCAGCCGGACAGGGAGCTCCTACGAGCAGTACTTC. This gives the protein CASSRTGSSYEQYF.

This clone was picked up a small number of times. The chain joins TRBV5-1 to TRBJ1-5; D gene ambiguous. The germline gives CDR1 SGHRS, CDR2 YFSETQ. With 1 base removed from V and 0 bases from J, the gap between germline ends came to 11 bases. This CDR3 comprises 16 residues. CDR3 protein: CASSLSSPDSNQPQHF. Here the CDR3 DNA reads TGCGCCAGCAGCTTGTCGTCCCCGGATAGCAATCAGCCCCAGCATTTT.

V and J are TRBV7-2 and TRBJ1-5, with D uncertain. CDR1 and CDR2 from the germline V gene are SGHTA and FQGNSA. This CDR3 region has 15 residues. Trimming left V 2 bases short and J 0 bases short, with 8 bases between. DNA of the CDR3: TGTGCCAGCAGCTTAACAGCTTATAGCAATCAGCCCCAGCATTTT. Its protein is CASSLTAYSNQPQHF.

J is TRBJ2-5 and V is TRBV2; 9 positions agree with TRBD2. V lost 6 bases to trimming and J lost 1 base; unmatched junction nucleotides: 6. Germline V CDR1 and CDR2: SNHLY, FYNNEI. This CDR3 spans 15 amino acids. CDR3 in amino acids: CASRRLAAGQETQYF. The CDR3 coding sequence is TGTGCCAGCAGGAGACTAGCGGCGGGCCAAGAGACCCAGTACTTC.

This chain connects TRBV5-1 to TRBJ2-7, with TRBD1 matching 7 bases. The CDR3 sequence is 15 residues long. Trimming took 0 bases from V and 2 from J; bases not matched to a gene: 5. Germline-derived CDR1 and CDR2 are SGHRS and YFSETQ. CDR3 in DNA: TGCGCCAGCAGCTTGGGCGCGCAGGGGGCCTACGAGCAGTACTTC. It encodes CASSLGAQGAYEQYF.

The gene calls are TRBV7-9 and TRBJ2-7; 7 bases match TRBD1. Germline trimming cut 5 bases from V and 1 base from J; bases unmatched to any gene: 8. This CDR3 region has 15 residues. The V gene's germline CDR1 is SEHNR and CDR2 FQNEAQ (reference sequence). Here the CDR3 DNA reads TGTGCCAGCAGCATATGGACAGGTGCTTCCTACGAGCAGTACTTC. This gives the protein CASSIWTGASYEQYF.